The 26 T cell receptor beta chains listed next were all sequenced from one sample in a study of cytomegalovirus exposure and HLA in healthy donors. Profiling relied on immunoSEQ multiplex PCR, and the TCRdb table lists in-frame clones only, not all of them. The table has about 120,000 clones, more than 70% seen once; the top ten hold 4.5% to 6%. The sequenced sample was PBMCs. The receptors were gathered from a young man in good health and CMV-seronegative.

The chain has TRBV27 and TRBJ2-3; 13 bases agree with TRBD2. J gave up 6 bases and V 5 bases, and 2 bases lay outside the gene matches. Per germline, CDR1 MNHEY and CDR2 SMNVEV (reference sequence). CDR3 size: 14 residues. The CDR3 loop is CASSILAGGDTQYF. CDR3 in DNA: TGTGCCAGCAGTATACTAGCGGGGGGGGATACGCAGTATTTT.

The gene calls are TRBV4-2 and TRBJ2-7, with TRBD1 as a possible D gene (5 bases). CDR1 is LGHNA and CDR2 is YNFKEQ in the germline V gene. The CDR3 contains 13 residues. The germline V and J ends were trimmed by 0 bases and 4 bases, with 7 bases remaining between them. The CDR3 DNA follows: TGTGCCAGCAGCCAAGAAGACAGATACGAGCAGTACTTC. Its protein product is CASSQEDRYEQYF.

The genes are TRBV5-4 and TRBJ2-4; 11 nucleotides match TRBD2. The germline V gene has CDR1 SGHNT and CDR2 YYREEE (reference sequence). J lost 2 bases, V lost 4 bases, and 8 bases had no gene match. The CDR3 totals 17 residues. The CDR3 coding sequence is TGTGCCAGCAGCCTTCAACTAGCGGGGGCGTCCAAAAACATTCAGTACTTC. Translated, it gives CASSLQLAGASKNIQYF.

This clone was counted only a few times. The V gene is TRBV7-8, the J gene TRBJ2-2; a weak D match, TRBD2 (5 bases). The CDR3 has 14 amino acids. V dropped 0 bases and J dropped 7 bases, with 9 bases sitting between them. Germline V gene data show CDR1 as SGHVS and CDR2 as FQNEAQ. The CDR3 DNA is TGTGCCAGCAGCTTAGCGCAGGAGGTCGGGGAGCTGTTTTTT. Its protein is CASSLAQEVGELFF. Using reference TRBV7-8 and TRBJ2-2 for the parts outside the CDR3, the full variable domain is GAGVSQSPRYKVAKRGQDVALRCDPISGHVSLFWYQQALGQGPEFLTYFQNEAQLDKSGLPSDRFFAERPEGSVSTLKIQRTQQEDSAVYLCASSLAQEVGELFFGEGSRLTVL.

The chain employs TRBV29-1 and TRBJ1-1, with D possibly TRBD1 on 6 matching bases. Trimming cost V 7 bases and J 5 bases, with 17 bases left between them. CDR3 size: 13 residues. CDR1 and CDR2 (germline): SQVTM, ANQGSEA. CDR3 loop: CSASGTPFTEAFF. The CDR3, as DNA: TGCAGCGCCTCCGGGACACCGTTTACTGAAGCTTTCTTT.

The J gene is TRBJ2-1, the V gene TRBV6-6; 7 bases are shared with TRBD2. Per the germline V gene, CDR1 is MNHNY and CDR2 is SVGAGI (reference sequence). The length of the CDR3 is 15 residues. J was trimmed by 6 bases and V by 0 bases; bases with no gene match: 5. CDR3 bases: TGTGCCAGCAGTTACTCACGACCGGGGGGCAATGAGCAGTTCTTC. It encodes CASSYSRPGGNEQFF.

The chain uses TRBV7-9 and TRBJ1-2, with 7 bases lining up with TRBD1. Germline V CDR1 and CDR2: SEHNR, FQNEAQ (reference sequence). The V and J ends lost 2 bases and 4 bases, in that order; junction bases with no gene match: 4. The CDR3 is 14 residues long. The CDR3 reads CASSLQGDGYGYTF. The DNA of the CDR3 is TGTGCCAGCAGCTTACAGGGGGATGGCTATGGCTACACCTTC.

CDR3 loop: CAWSVGVGNTEAFF. CDR3 nucleotide sequence: TGTGCCTGGAGTGTAGGGGTGGGGAACACTGAAGCTTTCTTT. The chain has TRBV30 and TRBJ1-1; D is perhaps TRBD1 (5 bases). The CDR3 runs 14 residues. Germline assignment: CDR1 GTSNPN and CDR2 SVGIG (reference sequence). V lost 0 bases, J lost 1 base, and 9 bases lay in between.

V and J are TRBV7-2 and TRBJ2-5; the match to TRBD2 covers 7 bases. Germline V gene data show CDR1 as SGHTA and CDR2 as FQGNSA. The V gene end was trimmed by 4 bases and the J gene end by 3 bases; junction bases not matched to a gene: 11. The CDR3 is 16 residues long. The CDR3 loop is CASSSPGRTRKETQYF. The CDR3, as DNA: TGTGCCAGCAGCTCCCCCGGGAGGACGCGGAAAGAGACCCAGTACTTC.

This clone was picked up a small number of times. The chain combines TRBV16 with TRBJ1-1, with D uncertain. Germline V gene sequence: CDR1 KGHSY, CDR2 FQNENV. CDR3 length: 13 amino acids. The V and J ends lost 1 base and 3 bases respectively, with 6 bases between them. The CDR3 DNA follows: TGTGCCAGCAGCCAATGGTCGGACACTGAAGCTTTCTTT. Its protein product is CASSQWSDTEAFF. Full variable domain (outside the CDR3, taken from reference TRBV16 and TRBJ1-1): GEEVAQTPKHLVRGEGQKAKLYCAPIKGHSYVFWYQQVLKNEFKFLISFQNENVFDETGMPKERFSAKCLPNSPCSLEIQATKLEDSAVYFCASSQWSDTEAFFGQGTRLTVV.

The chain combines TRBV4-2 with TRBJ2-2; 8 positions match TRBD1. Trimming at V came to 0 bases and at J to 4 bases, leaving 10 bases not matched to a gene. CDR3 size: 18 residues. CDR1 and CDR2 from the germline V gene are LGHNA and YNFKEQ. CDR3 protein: CASSQDRLGQGLTGELFF. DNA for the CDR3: TGTGCCAGCAGCCAAGATAGGTTAGGACAGGGTCTCACCGGGGAGCTGTTTTTT.

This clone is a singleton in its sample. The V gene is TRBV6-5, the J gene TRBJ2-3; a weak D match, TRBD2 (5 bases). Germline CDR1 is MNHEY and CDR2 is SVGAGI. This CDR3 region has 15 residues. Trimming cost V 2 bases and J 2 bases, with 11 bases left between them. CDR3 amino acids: CASSYGRTPTDTQYF. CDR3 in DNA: TGTGCCAGCAGTTACGGGAGAACACCCACAGATACGCAGTATTTT.

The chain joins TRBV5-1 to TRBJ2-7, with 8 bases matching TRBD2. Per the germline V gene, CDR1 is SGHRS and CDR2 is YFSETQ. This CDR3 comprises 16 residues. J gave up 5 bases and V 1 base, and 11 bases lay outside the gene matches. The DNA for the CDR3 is TGCGCCAGCAGCTTGCGGATCAGCGGGAGCCCTCACGAGCAGTACTTC. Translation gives CASSLRISGSPHEQYF.

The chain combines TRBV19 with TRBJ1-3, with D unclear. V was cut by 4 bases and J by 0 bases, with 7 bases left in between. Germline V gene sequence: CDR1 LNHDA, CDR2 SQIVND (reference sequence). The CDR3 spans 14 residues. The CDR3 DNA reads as TGTGCCAGTAGTAGCAGAAACTCTGGAAACACCATATATTTT. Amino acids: CASSSRNSGNTIYF.

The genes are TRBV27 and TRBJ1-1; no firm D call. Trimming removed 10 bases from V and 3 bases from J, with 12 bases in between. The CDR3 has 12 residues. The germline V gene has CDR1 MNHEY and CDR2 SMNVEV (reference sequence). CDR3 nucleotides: TGTGCCACCCGTCGGCGGGACACTGAAGCTTTCTTT. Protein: CATRRRDTEAFF.

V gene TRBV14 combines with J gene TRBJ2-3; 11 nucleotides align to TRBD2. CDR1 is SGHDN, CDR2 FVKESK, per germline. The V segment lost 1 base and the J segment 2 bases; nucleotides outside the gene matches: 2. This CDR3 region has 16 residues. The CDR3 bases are TGTGCCAGCAGCCAAGTAGCGGGAGGGATCACAGATACGCAGTATTTT. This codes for CASSQVAGGITDTQYF.

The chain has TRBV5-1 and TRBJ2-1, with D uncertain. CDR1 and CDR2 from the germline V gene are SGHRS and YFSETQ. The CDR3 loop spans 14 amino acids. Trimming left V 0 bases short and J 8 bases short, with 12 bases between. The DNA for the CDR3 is TGCGCCAGCAGCTTGGATCAGGTGGGCGATGAGCAGTTCTTC. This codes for CASSLDQVGDEQFF.

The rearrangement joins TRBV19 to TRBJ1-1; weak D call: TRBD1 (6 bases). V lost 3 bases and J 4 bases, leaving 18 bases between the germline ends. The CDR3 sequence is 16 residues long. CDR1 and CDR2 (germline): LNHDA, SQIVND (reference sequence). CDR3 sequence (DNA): TGTGCCAGTAGTATGTTGCTCGGTAGAGGGGGCACTGAAGCTTTCTTT. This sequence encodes CASSMLLGRGGTEAFF.

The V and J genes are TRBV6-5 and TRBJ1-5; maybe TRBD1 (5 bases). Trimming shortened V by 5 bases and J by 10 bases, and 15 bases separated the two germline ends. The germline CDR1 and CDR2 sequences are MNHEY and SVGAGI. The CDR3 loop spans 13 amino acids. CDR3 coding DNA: TGTGCCAGCAGTCGAGGGAGGGGAGATCCCCAGCATTTT. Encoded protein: CASSRGRGDPQHF.

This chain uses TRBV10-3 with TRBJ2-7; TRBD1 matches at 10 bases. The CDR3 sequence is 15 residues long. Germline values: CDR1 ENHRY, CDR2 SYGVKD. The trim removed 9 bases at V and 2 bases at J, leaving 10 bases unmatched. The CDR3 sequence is CAIGEQGTGAYEQYF. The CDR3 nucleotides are TGTGCCATAGGCGAACAGGGGACAGGGGCCTACGAGCAGTACTTC.

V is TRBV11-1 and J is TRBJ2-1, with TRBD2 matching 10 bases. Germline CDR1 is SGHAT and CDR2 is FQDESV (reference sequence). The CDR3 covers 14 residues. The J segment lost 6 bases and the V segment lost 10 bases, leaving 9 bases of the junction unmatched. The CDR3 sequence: CATTLAGARNEQFF. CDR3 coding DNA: TGTGCCACCACCCTAGCGGGGGCCCGCAATGAGCAGTTCTTC.

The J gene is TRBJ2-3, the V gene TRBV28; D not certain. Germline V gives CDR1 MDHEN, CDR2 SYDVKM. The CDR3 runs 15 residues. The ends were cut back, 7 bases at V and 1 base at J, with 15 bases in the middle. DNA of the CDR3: TGTGCCAGCACCCACGTTTCGAAGCGCACAGATACGCAGTATTTT. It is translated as CASTHVSKRTDTQYF.

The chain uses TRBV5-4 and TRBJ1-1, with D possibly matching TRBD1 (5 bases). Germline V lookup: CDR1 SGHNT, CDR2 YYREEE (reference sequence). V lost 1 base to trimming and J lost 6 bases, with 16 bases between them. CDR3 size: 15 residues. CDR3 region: CASSLLRGFGAEAFF. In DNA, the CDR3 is TGTGCCAGCAGCTTGTTACGGGGGTTCGGGGCTGAAGCTTTCTTT.

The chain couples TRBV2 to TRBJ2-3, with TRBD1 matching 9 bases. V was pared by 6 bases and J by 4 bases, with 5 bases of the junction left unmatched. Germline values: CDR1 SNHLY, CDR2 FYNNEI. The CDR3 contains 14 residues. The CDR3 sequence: CASRRQGVADTQYF. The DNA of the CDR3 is TGTGCCAGCAGGAGACAGGGGGTAGCAGATACGCAGTATTTT.

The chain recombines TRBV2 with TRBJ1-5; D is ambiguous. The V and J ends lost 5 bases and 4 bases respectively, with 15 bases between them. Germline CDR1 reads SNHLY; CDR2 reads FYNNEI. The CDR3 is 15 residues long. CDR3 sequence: CASSSGTAVNQPQHF. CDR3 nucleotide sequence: TGTGCCAGCAGTTCCGGAACGGCGGTAAATCAGCCCCAGCATTTT.

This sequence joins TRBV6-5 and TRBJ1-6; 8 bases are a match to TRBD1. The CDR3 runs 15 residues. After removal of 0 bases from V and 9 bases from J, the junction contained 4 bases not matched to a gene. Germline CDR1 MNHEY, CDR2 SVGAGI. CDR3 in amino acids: CASSYSAGGGSPLHF. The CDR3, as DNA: TGTGCCAGCAGTTACTCGGCAGGGGGCGGTTCACCCCTCCACTTT.